The next 21 T cell receptor beta chains were all read from a single sample in a study of cytomegalovirus exposure and HLA in healthy donors. The PCR contained 60 Vbeta and 13 Jbeta primers. Data came from immunoSEQ multiplex PCR; TCRdb stores just in-frame clones and leaves some out. Of 150,000 to 200,000 clones in the sample, 78% are singletons; the top ten hold approximately 1.5%. Sequencing was performed on PBMCs. Receptors were obtained from a male donor in good health and CMV-seronegative.

Concerning this clone: One end of the junction fails to match germline, which may point to a read error. This rearrangement joins TRBV7-7 to TRBJ2-5; 10 bases agree with TRBD1. There are 14 residues in the CDR3. Per the germline V gene, CDR1 is SSHAT and CDR2 is FNYEAQ (reference sequence). In nucleotides, the CDR3 is TGTGCTAGCAGCCTCGGGACAGGGGCAGAGACCCAGTACTTC. This codes for CASSLGTGAETQYF.

This clone has just a few counts. The junction differs from germline at one of its ends, possibly a read error. The V and J genes are TRBV19 and TRBJ2-1; 11 bases agree with TRBD2. Germline loops: CDR1 LNHDA, CDR2 SQIVND (reference sequence). The CDR3 totals 15 residues. The CDR3 region is CASGITSGSLNEQFF. For the CDR3, the DNA is TGTGCCAGTGGTATCACTAGCGGGAGCTTAAATGAGCAGTTCTTC.

CDR3 loop: CASSRPGVGANVLTF. The CDR3 region has the DNA TGTGCCAGCAGTCGACCCGGGGTGGGGGCCAACGTCCTGACTTTC. V usage is TRBV28 and J usage is TRBJ2-6; TRBD2 is a possible D gene (5 bases). The CDR3 totals 15 residues. The germline CDR1 and CDR2 sequences are MDHEN and SYDVKM. Trimming took off 5 bases at V and 4 bases at J, with 12 bases between the two ends.

This chain uses TRBV12-5 with TRBJ2-7, with TRBD1 identical over 10 bases. This CDR3 spans 15 amino acids. Germline V gives CDR1 LGHNT, CDR2 FRNRAP. Losses at the gene ends were 6 bases for V and 4 bases for J; bases not matched to a gene: 9. The DNA of the CDR3 is TGTGCTAGTGGCCTCAGGGACAGGGGCCTATACGAGCAGTACTTC. It codes for CASGLRDRGLYEQYF.

The genes are TRBV5-6 and TRBJ1-5; possible D gene TRBD1, 5 bases. Trimming left V 7 bases short and J 0 bases short, with 23 bases between. The length of the CDR3 is 18 residues. CDR1 and CDR2 (germline): SGHDT, YYEEEE. CDR3 sequence: CASLLLTIQAYSNQPQHF. In nucleotides, the CDR3 is TGTGCCAGCCTTCTCTTAACAATACAGGCGTATAGCAATCAGCCCCAGCATTTT.

The chain links TRBV19 to TRBJ2-2; D remains ambiguous. V was shortened by 3 bases and J by 4 bases, with 12 bases between the two germline ends. The germline V gene encodes CDR1 LNHDA and CDR2 SQIVND (reference sequence). CDR3 length: 15 amino acids. DNA of the CDR3: TGTGCCAGTAGTATTTTCAGTCAATCCACCGGGGAGCTGTTTTTT. It is translated as CASSIFSQSTGELFF.

V and J are TRBV5-4 and TRBJ2-7, with 7 bases lining up with TRBD1. The CDR3 is made up of 13 amino acids. The V gene end was trimmed by 2 bases and the J gene end by 7 bases; junction bases not matched to a gene: 6. Germline assignment: CDR1 SGHNT and CDR2 YYREEE (reference sequence). The CDR3 bases are TGTGCCAGCAGCTTAAAGGGGGCGAGGGAGCAGTACTTC. Protein sequence: CASSLKGAREQYF. Drawing the rest from reference TRBV5-4 and TRBJ2-7, the complete variable domain is ETGVTQSPTHLIKTRGQQVTLRCSSQSGHNTVSWYQQALGQGPQFIFQYYREEENGRGNFPPRFSGLQFPNYSSELNVNALELDDSALYLCASSLKGAREQYFGPGTRLTVT.

V is TRBV15 and J is TRBJ1-4, with D perhaps matching TRBD1 (6 bases). V dropped 2 bases and J dropped 0 bases, with 25 bases sitting between them. This CDR3 is 21 amino acids long. Germline CDR1 and CDR2: LNHNV and YYDKDF (reference sequence). Here the CDR3 DNA reads TGTGCCACCAGCAGACCAAAGGCCGGGACAAGAAAACTTGCAACTAATGAAAAACTGTTTTTT. This translates into CATSRPKAGTRKLATNEKLFF. Full variable domain (outside the CDR3, taken from reference TRBV15 and TRBJ1-4): DAMVIQNPRYQVTQFGKPVTLSCSQTLNHNVMYWYQQKSSQAPKLLFHYYDKDFNNEADTPDNFQSRRPNTSFCFLDIRSPGLGDTAMYLCATSRPKAGTRKLATNEKLFFGSGTQLSVL.

The rearrangement joins TRBV5-1 to TRBJ2-2, with D tentatively TRBD1 (6 bases). Per germline, CDR1 SGHRS and CDR2 YFSETQ. Deletions cut 0 bases from V and 1 base from J, with 13 bases between. This CDR3 region has 17 residues. This chain's CDR3 is CASSLASTGLNTGELFF. The CDR3 nucleotides read TGCGCCAGCAGCTTGGCCTCTACAGGGTTGAACACCGGGGAGCTGTTTTTT.

J is TRBJ1-3 and V is TRBV10-3, with 9 positions matching TRBD1. The germline V gene has CDR1 ENHRY and CDR2 SYGVKD. The V segment lost 8 bases and the J segment 3 bases; nucleotides outside the gene matches: 8. The CDR3 spans 15 residues. CDR3: CAIQKQGAFGNTIYF. The DNA of the CDR3 is TGTGCCATCCAAAAACAGGGGGCGTTTGGAAACACCATATATTTT.

V is TRBV10-3 and J is TRBJ1-4; TRBD1 agrees at 10 bases. V trimming: 5 bases; J trimming: 6 bases; junction bases outside the gene matches: 12. The CDR3 runs 17 residues. Germline loops: CDR1 ENHRY, CDR2 SYGVKD. In nucleotides, the CDR3 is TGTGCCATCAGTAAAGGCTCTCGGGGGACAGGGGATGAAAAACTGTTTTTT. Its protein product is CAISKGSRGTGDEKLFF.

The chain links TRBV10-3 to TRBJ2-3, with D possibly matching TRBD1 (5 bases). V lost 7 bases and J lost 4, with 12 bases in between. In germline, CDR1 is ENHRY, CDR2 SYGVKD. This CDR3 is built from 13 residues. In DNA, the CDR3 is TGTGCCATCAAGGGGATTGGGGCAGATACGCAGTATTTT. It translates to CAIKGIGADTQYF.

The chain links TRBV29-1 to TRBJ2-3, with TRBD2 identical over 7 bases. The CDR3 is made up of 15 amino acids. V lost 6 bases, J lost 0 bases, and 9 bases stayed unmatched. The V gene's germline CDR1 is SQVTM and CDR2 ANQGSEA. The CDR3 is CSVWGGKISTDTQYF. The CDR3 DNA is TGCAGCGTCTGGGGGGGAAAGATTAGCACAGATACGCAGTATTTT.

This chain joins TRBV29-1 and TRBJ2-1; 9 nucleotides align to TRBD2. Germline CDR1 SQVTM, CDR2 ANQGSEA. The V segment lost 7 bases and the J segment 3 bases; nucleotides outside the gene matches: 4. There are 13 residues in the CDR3. Here the CDR3 reads CSARLADYNEQFF. The DNA for the CDR3 is TGCAGCGCCCGACTAGCGGACTACAATGAGCAGTTCTTC.

The chain couples TRBV6-6 to TRBJ1-1; the D is unclear. The germline V gene has CDR1 MNHNY and CDR2 SVGAGI (reference sequence). V lost 0 bases and J 4 bases, leaving 6 bases between the germline ends. The CDR3 is made up of 13 amino acids. The CDR3 loop is CASSYSRGTEAFF. The DNA of the CDR3 is TGTGCCAGCAGTTACTCGCGGGGCACTGAAGCTTTCTTT.

This rearrangement joins TRBV29-1 to TRBJ1-1; unclear D gene. V was pared by 5 bases and J by 3 bases, with 10 bases between. The length of the CDR3 is 12 residues. Looked up from germline, CDR1 is SQVTM and CDR2 is ANQGSEA. The CDR3 reads CSVHRPDTEAFF. The CDR3 coding sequence is TGCAGCGTTCATCGCCCGGACACTGAAGCTTTCTTT.

This sequence joins TRBV25-1 and TRBJ2-5, with 10 bases lining up with TRBD2. Germline-derived CDR1 and CDR2 are MGHDK and SYGVNS. The CDR3 runs to 14 residues. The CDR3 protein is CASQRGGSALTQYF. In DNA form, the CDR3 reads TGTGCAAGCCAGCGGGGGGGATCCGCGCTGACCCAGTACTTC.

The J gene is TRBJ2-1, the V gene TRBV7-9, with 9 bases identical to TRBD1. Unmatched junction bases numbered 4, after V lost 1 base and J lost 6 bases. There are 15 residues in the CDR3. The germline gives CDR1 SEHNR, CDR2 FQNEAQ (reference sequence). In nucleotides, the CDR3 is TGTGCCAGCAGCTTAGGAAGGACAGGGGTCAATGAGCAGTTCTTC. Residues: CASSLGRTGVNEQFF.

This chain connects TRBV7-2 to TRBJ2-5, with a tentative D call TRBD1 (6 bases). The CDR3 totals 14 residues. In germline, CDR1 is SGHTA, CDR2 FQGNSA. Trimming took 5 bases from V and 5 from J, leaving 15 bases between them. CDR3 nucleotides: TGTGCCAGCAGCCCAGGGGTCAGTTGGGAGACCCAGTACTTC. Its protein is CASSPGVSWETQYF.

This rearrangement joins TRBV5-1 to TRBJ1-4; 7 bases are a match to TRBD1. From germline, CDR1 is SGHRS and CDR2 YFSETQ. The junction had 6 bases not matched to a gene; V was cut back by 7 bases and J by 0 bases. This CDR3 is 15 amino acids long. CDR3 region: CASQGQASTNEKLFF. The CDR3 region has the DNA TGCGCCAGCCAAGGACAGGCATCAACTAATGAAAAACTGTTTTTT.

The genes are TRBV29-1 and TRBJ1-2; D perhaps matches TRBD1 (6 bases). The CDR3 spans 12 residues. Germline loops: CDR1 SQVTM, CDR2 ANQGSEA. Trimming left V 6 bases short and J 4 bases short, with 12 bases between. The CDR3 reads CSVRGGFYGYTF. CDR3 sequence (DNA): TGCAGCGTGAGGGGGGGCTTCTATGGCTACACCTTC.